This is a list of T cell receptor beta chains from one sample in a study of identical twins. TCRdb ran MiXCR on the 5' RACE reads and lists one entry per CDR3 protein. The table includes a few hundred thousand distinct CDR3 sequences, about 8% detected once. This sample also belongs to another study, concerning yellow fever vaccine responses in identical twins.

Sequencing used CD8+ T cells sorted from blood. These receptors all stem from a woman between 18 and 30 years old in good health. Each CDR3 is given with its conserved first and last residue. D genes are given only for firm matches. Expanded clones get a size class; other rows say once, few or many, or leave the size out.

TGTGCCAGCAGTTTAGTAGCGGGGGGGTACGAGCAGTACTTC | CASSLVAGGYEQYF | TRBJ2-7 | TRBV12-3/TRBV12-4 | TRBD2 | few
TGTGCCAGCAGGATCGGTGGGGTCTACGAGCAGTACTTC | CASRIGGVYEQYF | TRBJ2-7 | TRBV7-9 | . | .
TGTGCCAGCAGCTTGGGACAGGGGGCTCCAGCTATCAATGAGCAGTTCTTC | CASSLGQGAPAINEQFF | TRBJ2-1 | TRBV7-9 | TRBD1 | .
TGCAGCGTTCGGGCTAGCGGGAACCCAGAGCAGTTCTTC | CSVRASGNPEQFF | TRBJ2-1 | TRBV29-1 | TRBD2 | few
TGTGCCAGCACCAAGGCGGGAGGTTCTGAAAAACTGTTTTTT | CASTKAGGSEKLFF | TRBJ1-4 | TRBV12-3/TRBV12-4 | . | many
TGTGCCAGCAGTCTCTCGGAGAACACCGGGGAGCTGTTTTTT | CASSLSENTGELFF | TRBJ2-2 | TRBV12-3/TRBV12-4 | . | many
TGTGCCAGCAGCCAAGTGATTAACCATCCTCTATACAATGAGCAGTTCTTC | CASSQVINHPLYNEQFF | TRBJ2-1 | TRBV3-1 | . | many
TGTGCCAGCAGCTCCCAAGGGGGGACTAGTTCGTCGAATGAGCAGTTCTTC | CASSSQGGTSSSNEQFF | TRBJ2-1 | TRBV7-6 | TRBD2 | .
TGTGCCAGGTCGACTAGCGGGGGCTATGAGCAGTTCTTC | CARSTSGGYEQFF | TRBJ2-1 | TRBV2 | TRBD2 | many
TGCAGCGTTGTCGACAGCGACTTGTGGGAGCAGTACTTC | CSVVDSDLWEQYF | TRBJ2-7 | TRBV29-1 | . | many